The rows below give T cell receptor beta chains drawn from one sample of a study of T cells after yellow fever vaccination. TCRdb reanalysed the 5' RACE reads using MiXCR and keeps one entry per CDR3 protein. Among some 300,000 distinct CDR3 sequences listed, 8.7% were seen once. The specimen was CD4+ T cells sorted from PBMCs, collected 5 days after the yellow fever booster vaccination. The receptors shown here come from a man between 18 and 35 years old who received the YFV17D yellow fever vaccine. CDR3s include the opening cysteine and the closing phenylalanine or tryptophan. A D gene is named only where the DNA matches it firmly. Size is stated for part of the rows, as once, few or many counts, or as a class when the clone is expanded.

D	V	J	size	DNA	CDR3
-	TRBV6-2/TRBV6-3	TRBJ1-1	few	TGTGCCAGCAGTTCCGGGACCGGCAGAGAAGCTTTCTTT	CASSSGTGREAFF
-	TRBV6-2/TRBV6-3	TRBJ1-5	few	TGTGCCAGCAGTTGGAACATATACCAATGGCCCCAGCATTTT	CASSWNIYQWPQHF
-	TRBV4-3	TRBJ2-2	few	TGCGCCAGCAGCCGAGGGACGGCTTTAAACGCGAACACCGGGGAGCTGTTTTTT	CASSRGTALNANTGELFF
TRBD2	TRBV6-1	TRBJ2-2	-	TGTGCCAGCAGCGGGGGACTAGCGGGGAACACCGGGGAGCTGTTTTTT	CASSGGLAGNTGELFF
-	TRBV9	TRBJ2-2	-	TGTGCCAGCAGCGTAGGGGGTCAGAACACCGGGGAGCTGTTTTTT	CASSVGGQNTGELFF
-	TRBV4-3	TRBJ1-1	many	TGCGCCAGCAGTCGAAGGGACGGACTCATGAACACTGAAGCTTTCTTT	CASSRRDGLMNTEAFF
-	TRBV28	TRBJ2-5	few	TGTGCCAGCACCCTGGAGGCAGGCCAAGAGACCCAGTACTTC	CASTLEAGQETQYF
-	TRBV6-6	TRBJ2-2	few	TGTGCCAGCAGTTACACGGACTCCTCCAAGGCCGGGGAGCTGTTTTTT	CASSYTDSSKAGELFF
-	TRBV9	TRBJ1-2	few	TGTGCCAGCAGCCCAGACGAAGACGGCTATGGCTACACCTTC	CASSPDEDGYGYTF
TRBD2	TRBV5-1	TRBJ2-5	-	TGCGCCAGCAGCTTGTTAGCTAGCGGGGAGGAAGAGACCCAGTACTTC	CASSLLASGEEETQYF
-	TRBV12-3/TRBV12-4	TRBJ1-5	few	TGTGCCAGCACCCTCTCCGGGACGAACGGGCAGCCCCAGCATTTT	CASTLSGTNGQPQHF
TRBD2	TRBV7-9	TRBJ2-3	-	TGTGCCAGCAGCTCAGATTGGACTAGCGGGGGTAGCACAGATACGCAGTATTTT	CASSSDWTSGGSTDTQYF
-	TRBV28	TRBJ1-2	few	TGTGCCAGCAGTCCCGGGCAGACCTATGGCTACACCTTC	CASSPGQTYGYTF
-	TRBV5-1	TRBJ2-1	many	TGCGCCAGCAACCCCGCGTCGACACGCAATGAGCAGTTCTTC	CASNPASTRNEQFF
-	TRBV6-4	TRBJ1-1	few	TGTGCCAGCAGTGTACGACCGGATACTAAAGCTTTCTTT	CASSVRPDTKAFF
TRBD1	TRBV10-2	TRBJ1-5	-	TGCGCCAGCAGTGAGTACCCCGGAGGGCAGGGGGATCAGCCCCAGCATTTT	CASSEYPGGQGDQPQHF
TRBD2	TRBV6-2/TRBV6-3	TRBJ2-3	few	TGTGCCCACGGGGGGTCCACAGATACGCAGTATTTT	CAHGGSTDTQYF
TRBD1	TRBV6-2/TRBV6-3	TRBJ2-3	few	TGTGCCACCTGGGACAGGAACGTGAGGAAGAGCACAGATACGCAGTATTTT	CATWDRNVRKSTDTQYF
TRBD2	TRBV2	TRBJ2-2	few	TGTGCCAGCATCCGGGGGGGCACCGGGGAGCTGTTTTTT	CASIRGGTGELFF
-	TRBV7-9	TRBJ2-6	-	TGTGCCAGCAGCCCCAGTCTGTGGGCGGAAGGGGCCAACGTCCTGACTTTC	CASSPSLWAEGANVLTF
TRBD1	TRBV6-1	TRBJ1-5	-	TGTGCCAGCACCCCCAGCCTGACAGGGGGCGGCAATCAGCCCCAGCATTTT	CASTPSLTGGGNQPQHF
-	TRBV5-1	TRBJ2-1	few	TGCGCCAGCAGCACAAGGGGGGACAATGAGCAGTTCTTC	CASSTRGDNEQFF